This TCR beta chain was identified during a study of T cell responses to AZD1222 COVID-19 vaccine (dated by TCRdb to about 2021). Some background on the complete study: AZD1222 recipients with second doses at about 4 weeks or about 12 weeks were pooled, because spike-specific TCR depth and breadth did not differ between schedules. TCR sequencing was performed for approximately 240 trial participants, of whom 200 to 220 were given two doses of AZD1222 and 26 were given two doses of MenACWY control vaccine. Trial participants were enrolled by age into 18-55, 56-69 and 70-plus year subgroups, with 148, 28 and 57 TCR-sequenced participants respectively. The investigation overall reported the following: The 56-69-year group was small, and its depth increase did not reach significance, likely because of low power. Conclusions about previously exposed vaccinees are limited, since just five to seven AZD1222 recipients were seropositive for SARS-CoV-2 at baseline. Reportedly, almost half of the unique spike-specific TCRs recognized epitopes lying outside the regions that are mutated in the B.1.351 and B.1.1.7 variants. Participants were mostly white British and included more females than males, and it was suggested by the authors that clonal diversity may have been underestimated. The whole spike protein was spanned by vaccine-associated CD4 TCRs, and dominant responses were seen in regions 160-218 and 743-854. Because no day 14 peak-response samples were available, the repertoires could be characterized only after the peak T cell response. A significant rise in spike-specific TCR breadth and depth was observed after two AZD1222 doses relative to day 0 and relative to MenACWY recipients.

The CDR3, cysteine through phenylalanine, is 15 amino acids long. Just the 45-base CDR3 DNA is kept, in frame starting at base 1. The germline V gene yields SGHRS for CDR1 and YFSETQ for CDR2. Compared with germline, V lacks 3 bases and J lacks 2 bases; bases without a gene match: 5. The label giving this sample's time point can be read as: baseline before first vaccination. Vaccinee samples were obtained from the UK trials COV001 and COV002, which included a single-blind randomized controlled phase 2/3 trial of AZD1222 (ChAdOx1 nCoV-19) in healthy adults. Trial participant PBMC samples were collected at day 0 and day 28 after the second dose for TCRbeta chain sequencing. The CDR3 regions of human TCRbeta chains were analyzed by immunosequencing. The paper's data handling went like this. TCRs in the repertoires were matched against a reference library of SARS-CoV-2-specific TCRs that had been generated with the MIRA antigen-specificity platform. Breadth was defined as the fraction of unique TCRs that were SARS-CoV-2-associated. Depth was defined as the fraction of total T cells that were SARS-CoV-2-associated. Using the MIRA data, each spike-specific TCR was mapped to the spike region that the TCR reacts to and placed in a CD4 or CD8 class. Log10-transformed breadth and depth values were compared by one-way ANOVA with Sidak's multiple comparisons tests. TCRdb retrieved this table from immuneACCESS and kept in-frame rearrangements only. Not all clones are present; in checked studies, unresolved V genes account for under half, and no reason is known for the remainder. Clonal size and the V and J genes are those of that table, whereas D and trimming came from the DNA. The sample includes about 88,000 clones, with about 92% observed a single time. The leading ten clones occupy approximately 5.6% of the sample.

Regarding this clone: What this receptor recognizes is not known. No much larger clonotype is one base removed from it; base qualities were not supplied.

The clonotype comes from an adult in good health. The rearranged segments are TRBV5-1 and TRBJ2-3, and 8 bases in between align with TRBD1. The sequenced sample was peripheral blood, obtained on day 0 of AZD1222 vaccination. The base sequence is TGCGCCAGCAGCTCCGGGACAGGATTCACAGATACGCAGTATTTT. This translates into CASSSGTGFTDTQYF.